Listed below are T cell receptor beta chains from one sample, sequenced in a study of T-cell reconstitution after alpha-beta-depleted transplantation in children. TCRdb fed the PCR reads into MiXCR, producing one record per CDR3 protein. The sample has about 870,000 distinct CDR3 sequences, 15% to 20% seen once. Here the sequenced sample was PBMCs, mostly from graft donor cells, taken 360 days after TCRalphabeta/CD19-depleted stem cell transplant. The source of these receptors is a male patient younger than 18 who had a stem cell transplant for acute lymphoblastic leukemia, so the T cells may come from the graft donor. The CDR3 runs from the conserved cysteine through the conserved F or W. The order of the fields is V gene, CDR3 protein.

V: TRBV13
CDR3: CASSFDKGPQDIQYF

V: TRBV15
CDR3: CATSRDPGQNSYEQYF

V: TRBV5-1
CDR3: CASSIGTPTHEQFF

V: TRBV5-1
CDR3: CASSLAGQSNTGELFF

V: TRBV7-9
CDR3: CASSPSWTSGTYEQYF

V: TRBV5-5
CDR3: CASSLPRVWTEAFF

V: TRBV6-1
CDR3: CAISRAANYGYTF

V: TRBV27
CDR3: CASSIWTGGSANVLTF

V: TRBV11-2
CDR3: CASSLNLAGRDTQYF

V: TRBV5-1
CDR3: CASSYGQLAGGTDTQYF

V: TRBV7-3
CDR3: CASSLKRASNNEQFF

V: TRBV29-1
CDR3: CSVVRGVGVTEAFF

V: TRBV6-5
CDR3: CASSYSGGREAFF

V: TRBV3-1
CDR3: CASSHLGTGELFF

V: TRBV6-1
CDR3: CASRRQKQFYEAFF

V: TRBV3-1
CDR3: CASSQENSNERYF

V: TRBV10-1
CDR3: CASEICPYEQYF

V: TRBV5-1
CDR3: CASRGWSYTQYF

V: TRBV18
CDR3: CASSPPTGQGLVHQPQHF

V: TRBV5-1
CDR3: CASSLVSGRMNTEAFF

V: TRBV11-3
CDR3: CASSREVETQYF

V: TRBV15
CDR3: CATSLSGVGSYEQYF

V: TRBV6-1
CDR3: CATKEDSSYEQYF